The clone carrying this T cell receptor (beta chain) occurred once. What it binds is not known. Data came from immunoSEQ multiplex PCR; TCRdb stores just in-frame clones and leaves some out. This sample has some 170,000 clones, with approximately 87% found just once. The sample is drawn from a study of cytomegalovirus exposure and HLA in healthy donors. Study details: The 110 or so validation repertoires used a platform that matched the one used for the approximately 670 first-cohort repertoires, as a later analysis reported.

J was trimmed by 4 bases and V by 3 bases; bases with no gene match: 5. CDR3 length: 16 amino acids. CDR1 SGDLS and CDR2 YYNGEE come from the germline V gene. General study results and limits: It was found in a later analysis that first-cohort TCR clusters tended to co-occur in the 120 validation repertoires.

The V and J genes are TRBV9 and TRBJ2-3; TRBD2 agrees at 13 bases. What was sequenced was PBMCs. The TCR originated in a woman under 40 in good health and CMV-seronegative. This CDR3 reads CASSARTSGSPDTQYF. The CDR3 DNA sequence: TGTGCCAGCAGCGCCCGGACTAGCGGGAGCCCAGATACGCAGTATTTT.